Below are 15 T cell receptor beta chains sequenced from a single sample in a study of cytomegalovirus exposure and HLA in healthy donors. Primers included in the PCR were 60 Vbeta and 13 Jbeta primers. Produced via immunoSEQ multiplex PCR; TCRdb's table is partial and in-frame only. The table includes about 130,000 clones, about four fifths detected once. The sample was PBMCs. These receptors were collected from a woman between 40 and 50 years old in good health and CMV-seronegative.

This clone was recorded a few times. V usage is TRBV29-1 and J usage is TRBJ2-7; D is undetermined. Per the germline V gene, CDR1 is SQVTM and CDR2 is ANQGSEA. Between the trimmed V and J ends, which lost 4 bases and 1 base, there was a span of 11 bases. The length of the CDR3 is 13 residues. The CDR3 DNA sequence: TGCAGCGTTGTGTGGGCCGGTTCCTACGAGCAGTACTTC. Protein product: CSVVWAGSYEQYF.

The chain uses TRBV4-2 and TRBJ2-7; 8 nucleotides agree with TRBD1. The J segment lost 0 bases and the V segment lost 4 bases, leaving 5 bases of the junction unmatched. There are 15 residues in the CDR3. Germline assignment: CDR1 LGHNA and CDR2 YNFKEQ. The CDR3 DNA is TGTGCCAGCAGCCCCAGCCAGGGGGCCTCCTACGAGCAGTACTTC. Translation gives CASSPSQGASYEQYF.

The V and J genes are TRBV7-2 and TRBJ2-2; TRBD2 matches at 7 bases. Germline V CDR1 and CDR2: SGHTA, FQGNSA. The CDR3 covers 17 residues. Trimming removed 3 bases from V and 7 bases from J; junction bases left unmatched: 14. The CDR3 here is CASSFPRGEAGVGELFF. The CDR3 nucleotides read TGTGCCAGCAGCTTCCCCCGTGGGGAGGCGGGGGTCGGGGAGCTGTTTTTT.

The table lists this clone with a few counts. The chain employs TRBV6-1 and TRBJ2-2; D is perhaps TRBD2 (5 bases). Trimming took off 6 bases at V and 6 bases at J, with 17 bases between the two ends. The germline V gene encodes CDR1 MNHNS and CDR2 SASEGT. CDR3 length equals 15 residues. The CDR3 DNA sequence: TGTGCCAGCAGGGCCGGGCCGAGGGTCCCCGGGGAGCTGTTTTTT. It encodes CASRAGPRVPGELFF.

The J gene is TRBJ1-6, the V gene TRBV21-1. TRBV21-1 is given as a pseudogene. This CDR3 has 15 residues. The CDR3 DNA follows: TGTGCCAGCAGCTCACGTCCCTACCCACATTCACCCCTCCACTTT. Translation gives CASSSRPYPHSPLHF.

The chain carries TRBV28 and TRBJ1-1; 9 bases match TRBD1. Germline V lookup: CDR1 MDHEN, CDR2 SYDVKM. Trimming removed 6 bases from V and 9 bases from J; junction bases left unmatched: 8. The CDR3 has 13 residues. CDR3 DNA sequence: TGTGCCAGCAGACCCGGGACAGGGCTTAAAGCTTTCTTT. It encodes CASRPGTGLKAFF.

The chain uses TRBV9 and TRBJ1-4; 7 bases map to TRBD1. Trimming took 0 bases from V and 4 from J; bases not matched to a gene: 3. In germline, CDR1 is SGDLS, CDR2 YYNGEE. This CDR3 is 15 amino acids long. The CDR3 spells CASSVAPGGNEKLFF. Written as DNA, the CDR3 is TGTGCCAGCAGCGTAGCCCCAGGGGGTAATGAAAAACTGTTTTTT.

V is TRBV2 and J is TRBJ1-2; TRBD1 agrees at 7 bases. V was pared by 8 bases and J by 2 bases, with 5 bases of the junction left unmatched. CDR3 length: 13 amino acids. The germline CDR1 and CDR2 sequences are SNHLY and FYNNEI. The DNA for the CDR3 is TGTGCCAGCCAGCAGGGGGGAAACTATGGCTACACCTTC. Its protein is CASQQGGNYGYTF.

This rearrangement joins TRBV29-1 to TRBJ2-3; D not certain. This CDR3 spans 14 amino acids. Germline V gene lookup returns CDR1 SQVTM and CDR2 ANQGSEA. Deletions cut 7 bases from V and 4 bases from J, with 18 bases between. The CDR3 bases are TGCAGCGCCACGTCCGCGGCCCCCCCAGATACGCAGTATTTT. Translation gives CSATSAAPPDTQYF.

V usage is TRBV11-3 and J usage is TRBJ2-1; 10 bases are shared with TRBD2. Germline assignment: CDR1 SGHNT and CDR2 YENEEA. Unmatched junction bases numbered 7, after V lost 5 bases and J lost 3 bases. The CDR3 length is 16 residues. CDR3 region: CASSPRTSGIYNEQFF. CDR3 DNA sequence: TGTGCCAGCAGCCCTCGGACTAGCGGAATCTACAATGAGCAGTTCTTC.

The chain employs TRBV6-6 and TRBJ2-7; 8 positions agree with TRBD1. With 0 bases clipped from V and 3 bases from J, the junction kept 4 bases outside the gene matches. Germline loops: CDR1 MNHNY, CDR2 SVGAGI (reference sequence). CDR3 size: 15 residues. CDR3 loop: CASSYSGQADYEQYF. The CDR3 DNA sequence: TGTGCCAGCAGTTACTCGGGACAGGCCGACTACGAGCAGTACTTC.

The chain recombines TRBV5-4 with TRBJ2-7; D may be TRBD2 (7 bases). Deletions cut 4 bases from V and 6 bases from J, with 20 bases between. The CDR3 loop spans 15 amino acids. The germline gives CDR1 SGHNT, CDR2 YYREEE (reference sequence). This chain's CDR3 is CASSPGGQGGVEQYF. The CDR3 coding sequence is TGTGCCAGCAGCCCCGGGGGGCAGGGTGGAGTCGAGCAGTACTTC.

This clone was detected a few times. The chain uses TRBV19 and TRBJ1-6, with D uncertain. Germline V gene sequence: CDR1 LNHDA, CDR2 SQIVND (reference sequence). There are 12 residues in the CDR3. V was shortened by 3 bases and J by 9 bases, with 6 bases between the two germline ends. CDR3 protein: CASSIASSPLHF. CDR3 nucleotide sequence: TGTGCCAGTAGTATCGCGAGTTCACCCCTCCACTTT.

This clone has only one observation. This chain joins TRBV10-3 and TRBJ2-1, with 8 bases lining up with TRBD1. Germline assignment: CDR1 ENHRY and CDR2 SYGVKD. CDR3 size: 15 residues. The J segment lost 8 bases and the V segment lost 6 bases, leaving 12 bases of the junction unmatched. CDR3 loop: CAISPDREVLDEQFF. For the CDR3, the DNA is TGTGCCATCAGCCCGGACAGGGAAGTGTTGGATGAGCAGTTCTTC.

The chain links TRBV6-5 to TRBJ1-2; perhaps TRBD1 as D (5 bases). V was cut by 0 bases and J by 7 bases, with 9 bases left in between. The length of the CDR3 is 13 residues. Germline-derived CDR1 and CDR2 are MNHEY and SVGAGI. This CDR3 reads CASSYSHGGGYTF. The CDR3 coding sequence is TGTGCCAGCAGTTACTCCCACGGGGGTGGCTACACCTTC.